The clone carrying this TCR beta chain was seen repeatedly, ten times or more. These data come from a study of human T cells and chemical hapten exposure. The CDR3 extends over 16 amino acids. The V gene lost 5 bases and the J gene lost 0 bases, with 16 bases spanning the gap. Via MiXCR, TCRdb re-called the RACE reads, giving one row per CDR3 protein. The table shows around 380,000 distinct CDR3 sequences, with 4.8% occurring only once. Regarding time point: patch test 1, 2 weeks after DPC sensitization. Treatment reported: therapeutic diphenylcyclopropenone sensitization with weekly scalp DPC. This chain links TRBV12-3 or TRBV12-4 with TRBJ1-1; tentatively, D is TRBD1 (6 bases). The TCR was taken from a woman aged 50 to 65 with alopecia areata. Some clones in this sample may be carry-over from other donors' samples. Here the sequenced sample was whole blood, taken in connection with sensitization to the hapten diphenylcyclopropenone (DPC). As DNA, the CDR3 is TGTGCCAGCAGTCCCGAGGACAGAAGGATGAACACTGAAGCTTTCTTT. Translated: CASSPEDRRMNTEAFF.